The 10 T cell receptor beta chains given below trace back to one sample, sequenced in a study of beta chain features in type 1 diabetes. Of the isolated RNA, all was reverse transcribed, and so the sequenced material was expressed TCRB transcripts. Repertoires were generated with immunoSEQ multiplex PCR, while TCRdb's copy carries only in-frame clones and drops some. The sample contains 300,000 to 350,000 clones, 6.5% to 10% of which appear only once. Sequencing used central memory CD4+ T cells from blood. Every receptor here comes from a woman aged 18-29 years in good health.

V usage is TRBV18 and J usage is TRBJ1-1, with 8 nucleotides matching TRBD1. The CDR3 spans 14 residues. Unmatched junction bases numbered 6, after V lost 2 bases and J lost 7 bases. Germline CDR1 is KGHSH and CDR2 is LQKENI. The chain's CDR3 is CASSPDRGRVEAFF. The CDR3 nucleotides are TGTGCCAGCTCACCAGACAGGGGTCGGGTTGAAGCTTTCTTT.

This clone was seen only a few times. The rearrangement links TRBV18 to TRBJ1-5; D gene unclear. V was cut by 1 base and J by 4 bases, with 8 bases left in between. Germline V gene data show CDR1 as KGHSH and CDR2 as LQKENI. The CDR3 is made up of 14 amino acids. The CDR3, as DNA: TGTGCCAGCTCACCACTCCGGAGTAATCAGCCCCAGCATTTT. Translating it yields CASSPLRSNQPQHF.

The V gene is TRBV4-1, the J gene TRBJ2-1, with 8 positions matching TRBD2. The CDR3 runs to 16 residues. The germline gives CDR1 MGHRA, CDR2 YSYEKL. The junction had 6 bases not matched to a gene; V was cut back by 0 bases and J by 5 bases. The CDR3 sequence: CASSQEGTRKNNEQFF. The CDR3 DNA is TGCGCCAGCAGCCAAGAAGGGACTAGGAAAAACAATGAGCAGTTCTTC.

This clone occurred a few times. J is TRBJ2-6 and V is TRBV10-3; TRBD1 matches at 7 bases. Per germline, CDR1 ENHRY and CDR2 SYGVKD. The CDR3 is made up of 19 amino acids. V was clipped by 1 base and J by 0 bases; unmatched bases: 9. This chain's CDR3 is CAISELPGQTPSGANVLTF. The CDR3 DNA reads as TGTGCCATCAGTGAGTTACCGGGACAGACACCCTCTGGGGCCAACGTCCTGACTTTC.

This chain joins TRBV5-1 and TRBJ1-1; 8 nucleotides line up with TRBD1. Germline V gene lookup returns CDR1 SGHRS and CDR2 YFSETQ. This CDR3 has 15 amino acids. The V segment lost 3 bases and the J segment 3 bases; nucleotides outside the gene matches: 7. DNA for the CDR3: TGCGCCAGCAGCTCTGGACAGGGTGGATACACTGAAGCTTTCTTT. This codes for CASSSGQGGYTEAFF.

V is TRBV28 and J is TRBJ1-5; D remains ambiguous. The length of the CDR3 is 16 residues. The V gene's germline CDR1 is MDHEN and CDR2 SYDVKM. With 0 bases removed from V and 0 bases from J, the gap between germline ends came to 9 bases. CDR3 region: CASSLWGRNSNQPQHF. DNA of the CDR3: TGTGCCAGCAGTTTATGGGGTCGCAATAGCAATCAGCCCCAGCATTTT.

This clone was counted only a few times. The chain has TRBV29-1 and TRBJ2-1; possibly TRBD1 for D (6 bases). V was cut by 5 bases and J by 2 bases, with 16 bases left in between. Per the germline V gene, CDR1 is SQVTM and CDR2 is ANQGSEA. This CDR3 region has 15 residues. CDR3 coding DNA: TGCAGCGTTTTCCCGGTGGGGGCTACCTACAATGAGCAGTTCTTC. This codes for CSVFPVGATYNEQFF.

This clone was recorded a few times. Other DNA sequences within the sample encode an identical CDR3. The chain joins TRBV18 to TRBJ2-7, with D perhaps matching TRBD2 (6 bases). CDR1 is KGHSH and CDR2 is LQKENI in the germline V gene. The CDR3 sequence is 12 residues long. V was clipped by 3 bases and J by 3 bases, with 6 bases between them. In DNA, the CDR3 is TGTGCCAGCTCACCGGAGGGCTACGAGCAGTACTTC. Translation: CASSPEGYEQYF.

This clone was found many times. This CDR3 is also generated by other DNA sequences in the sample. The rearrangement uses TRBV2 and TRBJ1-1; D is uncertain. CDR1 SNHLY and CDR2 FYNNEI come from the germline V gene. The CDR3 length is 13 residues. V shed 6 bases and J shed 1 base, with 9 bases lying between them. CDR3 amino acids: CASSKQGNTEAFF. The CDR3 region has the DNA TGTGCCAGCAGCAAACAAGGGAACACTGAAGCTTTCTTT. The full variable domain, its missing parts supplied by reference TRBV2 and TRBJ1-1, is EPEVTQTPSHQVTQMGQEVILRCVPISNHLYFYWYRQILGQKVEFLVSFYNNEISEKSEIFDDQFSVERPDGSNFTLKIRSTKLEDSAMYFCASSKQGNTEAFFGQGTRLTVV.

This clone was counted between two and nine times. V is TRBV4-1 and J is TRBJ2-1; no definite D call. Germline V gives CDR1 MGHRA, CDR2 YSYEKL. This CDR3 spans 15 amino acids. Trimming left V 4 bases short and J 4 bases short, with 14 bases between. This CDR3 reads CASSLPGIKYNEQFF. CDR3 nucleotide sequence: TGCGCCAGCAGCCTCCCCGGTATTAAATACAATGAGCAGTTCTTC.